The rows below give T cell receptor beta chains drawn from one sample of a study of pediatric ulcerative colitis. Sequenced by immunoSEQ multiplex PCR; TCRdb stores in-frame clones only, minus some. The data show about 17,000 clones, about two thirds seen once. Input material: gut tissue. The receptor set was obtained from a girl aged 10 to 17 with moderate ulcerative colitis. CDR3s include the opening cysteine and the closing phenylalanine or tryptophan.

V gene	CDR3 length	CDR3 protein
TRBV6-5	13	CASSPQNNQPQHF
TRBV29-1	12	CSVTGAGETQYF
TRBV25-1	17	CASSDGAQGGDTGELFF
TRBV7-9	13	CASSVGRNTEAFF
TRBV9	14	CASSVGGLGSEQYF
TRBV2	16	CASTLEGGGVTDTQYF
TRBV7-8	14	CASSLTNRAGEQYF
TRBV2	14	CASRRVTMNTEAFF
TRBV23-1	17	CASSQLWVSTQNQPQHF
TRBV6-1	13	CASTFSRAEKLFF
TRBV7-2	14	CASSYIGRDTEAFF
TRBV11-2	16	CASSLTTSGRVNEQFF
TRBV9	15	CASSVEGGPSSPLHF
TRBV19	15	CASSPETGQVGGYTF
TRBV5-1	14	CASSSGQGGGEQFF
TRBV5-1	19	CASSLDMSVGAGSYNEQFF
TRBV2	17	CASSGITGQHYTGELFF
TRBV19	13	CASVRDSLDTQYF
TRBV5-1	16	CASSTGLVGSYNEQFF
TRBV29-1	11	CSVGEGYEQYF
TRBV5-1	11	CASSGGQGKHF
TRBV2	14	CASRMENSNQPQHF
TRBV9	15	CASSPSIQVSYGYTF
TRBV18	14	CASSPSLHTGELFF
TRBV2	16	CASSEPPGRAKNIQYF
TRBV28	12	CASSIGGRELFF
TRBV11-2	17	CASSLGLAGHSTDTQYF
TRBV15	14	CATSSLWTGTTQYF
TRBV10-3	13	CAIRISGANVLTF
TRBV2	13	CASKTGTNTEAFF
TRBV9	14	CASSRGRLGYGYTF
TRBV9	11	CASTQGFGYTF
TRBV25-1	12	CASSGDRVGQYF
TRBV11-2	15	CASSSRTGAGNTIYF
TRBV6-5	11	CASRSNRGAFF
TRBV12-5	11	CASGYARGYTF
TRBV15	15	CATSRRTASGNTIYF
TRBV4-2	15	CASSPAPTGVTEAFF
TRBV5-6	15	CASSSGQAGTDTQYF
TRBV28	15	CASSLTGGVAYEQYF
TRBV6-5	15	CASSLNRDRYNEQFF
TRBV10-3	17	CAISAGTGEGANQPQHF
TRBV9	16	CASSVGSGGFGQPQHF
TRBV7-9	16	CASRPSGGSSYNEQFF
TRBV7-9	15	CASRPRYSTQETQYF
TRBV5-1	15	CASSLEVGAGTEAFF
TRBV7-3	12	CASSLIGDTQYF
TRBV6-5	13	CASSLTGAGGYTF
TRBV30	13	CAWYRFSGNTIYF
TRBV7-9	19	CASSLDAPSGGAGWDEQFF
TRBV20-1	11	CSASKAYEQYF